This entry describes one T cell receptor (beta chain). The data were taken from a study of blood T cell repertoires in COVID-19. Looking at the study overall: Acute and convalescent COVID-19 specimens originated in the United States, Italy and Spain.

Germline loops: CDR1 MNHEY, CDR2 SMNVEV (reference sequence). The CDR3 loop spans 15 amino acids. The ends lost 2 bases at V and 8 bases at J; junction bases unmatched: 7. Using immunoSEQ multiplex PCR, the repertoire was profiled, and TCRdb retains in-frame clones only, with some absent. The sample shows 190,000 or so clones, around 87% of them seen only once. The TCR comes from a man aged 35 to 55 with active or convalescent COVID-19. The V call is TRBV27, the J call TRBJ2-1; 9 nucleotides line up with TRBD2. Sequenced material: peripheral blood. Here the CDR3 DNA reads TGTGCCAGCAGTTTAACCAGCGGGGGGCCCCATGAGCAGTTCTTC. Protein: CASSLTSGGPHEQFF.